The 10 T cell receptor beta chains reported below all come from one sample, sequenced in a study of cytomegalovirus exposure and HLA in healthy donors. 60 Vbeta and 13 Jbeta primers were used in PCR. Clones were read by immunoSEQ multiplex PCR, and TCRdb kept only the in-frame ones, dropping some. The table shows about 130,000 clones, with 80% occurring only once. Sequenced sample: PBMCs. These receptors came from a man aged 35 to 55 in good health and CMV-seronegative.

A single count supports this clone. This chain connects TRBV5-1 to TRBJ2-7; 9 nucleotides agree with TRBD2. Looked up from germline, CDR1 is SGHRS and CDR2 is YFSETQ. The CDR3 covers 14 residues. V lost 0 bases to trimming and J lost 7 bases; unmatched junction nucleotides: 5. The CDR3 here is CASSLVAGGGEQYF. The CDR3 DNA follows: TGCGCCAGCAGCTTGGTTGCGGGAGGGGGGGAGCAGTACTTC.

The CDR3 is CASSLGTSASNEQFF. The CDR3 DNA reads as TGTGCCAGCAGCTTGGGGACTAGCGCCTCAAATGAGCAGTTCTTC. This chain links TRBV7-9 with TRBJ2-1; 10 bases fit TRBD2. V trimming: 3 bases; J trimming: 7 bases; junction bases outside the gene matches: 6. The germline V gene has CDR1 SEHNR and CDR2 FQNEAQ (reference sequence). The length of the CDR3 is 15 residues.

The V gene is TRBV4-2, the J gene TRBJ2-3; TRBD2 matches at 11 bases. Germline trimming cut 1 base from V and 5 bases from J; bases unmatched to any gene: 5. The CDR3 spans 16 residues. CDR1 and CDR2 from the germline V gene are LGHNA and YNFKEQ. The CDR3 sequence: CASSQGASGGIDTQYF. CDR3 DNA: TGTGCCAGCAGCCAAGGGGCTAGCGGGGGGATAGATACGCAGTATTTT.

This clone was seen a handful of times. Here the CDR3 reads CASSFFSSGNNEQFF. In DNA form, the CDR3 reads TGTGCCAGCAGTTTTTTTAGTAGCGGCAACAATGAGCAGTTCTTC. The chain links TRBV28 to TRBJ2-1, with D maybe TRBD2 (6 bases). This CDR3 spans 15 amino acids. With 3 bases removed from V and 5 bases from J, the gap between germline ends came to 14 bases. Germline CDR1 MDHEN, CDR2 SYDVKM.

In this sample, this clone turned up a few times. The gene calls are TRBV2 and TRBJ1-1; 7 bases match TRBD1. Unmatched junction bases numbered 12, after V lost 10 bases and J lost 4 bases. Germline loops: CDR1 SNHLY, CDR2 FYNNEI. This CDR3 comprises 14 residues. CDR3 residues: CAIIRQGRGTEAFF. DNA of the CDR3: TGTGCCATCATAAGACAGGGCCGGGGCACTGAAGCTTTCTTT.

The chain recombines TRBV5-1 with TRBJ2-7; TRBD2 agrees at 11 bases. Germline CDR1 and CDR2: SGHRS and YFSETQ. V lost 4 bases, J lost 6 bases, and 6 bases stayed unmatched. The CDR3 is made up of 14 amino acids. CDR3 in amino acids: CASSPLAGGGEQYF. For the CDR3, the DNA is TGCGCCAGCAGCCCGCTAGCGGGAGGCGGCGAGCAGTACTTC.

This clone was found once. This CDR3 is CASSLGLSAYEQYF. The CDR3 DNA reads as TGCGCCAGCAGCTTGGGACTATCCGCCTACGAGCAGTACTTC. The chain links TRBV5-1 to TRBJ2-7, with D perhaps TRBD2 (5 bases). CDR3 length: 14 amino acids. CDR1 is SGHRS and CDR2 is YFSETQ in the germline V gene. V was pared by 0 bases and J by 2 bases, with 9 bases between.

This rearrangement joins TRBV7-9 to TRBJ1-5, with D possibly being TRBD1 (6 bases). V lost 2 bases to trimming and J lost 7 bases, with 15 bases between them. This CDR3 region has 15 residues. Germline V CDR1 and CDR2: SEHNR, FQNEAQ (reference sequence). As DNA, the CDR3 is TGTGCCAGCAGCTTAACACAGGGACCGGAGCAGCCCCAGCATTTT. It is translated as CASSLTQGPEQPQHF.

With regard to this clone: Other nucleotide sequences from this sample produce the same CDR3. The chain joins TRBV29-1 to TRBJ2-1; weak D call: TRBD1 (6 bases). In germline, CDR1 is SQVTM, CDR2 ANQGSEA. This CDR3 has 16 amino acids. V lost 7 bases to trimming and J lost 4 bases, with 23 bases between them. Written as DNA, the CDR3 is TGCAGCGCCGAAGGTGGTAGGGACAAGGGGTACAATGAGCAGTTCTTC. This codes for CSAEGGRDKGYNEQFF.

The gene calls are TRBV6-4 and TRBJ1-2; TRBD1 aligns across 7 bases. Losses at the gene ends were 3 bases for V and 5 bases for J; bases not matched to a gene: 3. The CDR3 sequence is 13 residues long. Germline V gene lookup returns CDR1 MRHNA and CDR2 SNTAGT. The chain's CDR3 is CASSENRGYGYTF. The CDR3 bases are TGTGCCAGCAGTGAGAACAGGGGATATGGCTACACCTTC.